This T cell receptor (beta chain) was recovered during a study of beta chain features in type 1 diabetes. V lost 0 bases and J 6 bases, leaving 14 bases between the germline ends. Germline CDR1 MGHRA, CDR2 YSYEKL. The length of the CDR3 is 15 residues. Expressed TCRB transcripts got sequenced, as all isolated RNA was reverse transcribed. TCRdb's table, derived via immunoSEQ multiplex PCR, lists solely in-frame clones and lacks some. The sample carries nearly 250,000 clones, 13% to 15% recorded once. This clone was seen a few times. The receptor was derived from a middle-aged woman in good health. Sample: naive CD4+ T cells from blood. V is TRBV4-1 and J is TRBJ2-5; the D gene is possibly TRBD2 (7 bases). The CDR3 loop is CASSQDGGPAKTQYF. The CDR3 region has the DNA TGCGCCAGCAGCCAAGACGGGGGGCCGGCGAAGACCCAGTACTTC.